The 21 T cell receptor beta chains below all came from one sample that was sequenced in a study of blood T cell repertoires in COVID-19. Sequenced by immunoSEQ multiplex PCR; TCRdb stores in-frame clones only, minus some. There are hundreds of thousands of clones in the sample; 86% occur only once, and less than 15% lies in the top ten. Sequences were obtained from peripheral blood. The source is a woman aged 70-85 years with COVID-19, enrolled during active disease.

The V gene is TRBV24-1, the J gene TRBJ1-2; D is uncertain. Trimming pared 0 bases from V and 7 bases from J, leaving 8 bases between. The CDR3 extends over 13 amino acids. In germline, CDR1 is KGHDR, CDR2 SFDVKD. The CDR3 DNA is TGTGCCACCAGTGATTTGGGTACAGCTGGCTACACCTTC. Its protein product is CATSDLGTAGYTF.

The J gene is TRBJ2-7, the V gene TRBV19, with 9 bases fitting TRBD1. Unmatched junction bases numbered 2, after V lost 3 bases and J lost 2 bases. CDR1 is LNHDA, CDR2 SQIVND, per germline (reference sequence). This CDR3 is 14 amino acids long. CDR3 sequence reads: CASSMDRGTYEQYF. For the CDR3, the DNA is TGTGCCAGTAGTATGGACAGGGGCACCTACGAGCAGTACTTC.

The rearrangement links TRBV19 to TRBJ1-1, with D perhaps TRBD1 (5 bases). In germline, CDR1 is LNHDA, CDR2 SQIVND (reference sequence). The length of the CDR3 is 14 residues. V was cut by 3 bases and J by 3 bases, with 11 bases left in between. The CDR3 here is CASSMGLIDTEAFF. The CDR3, as DNA: TGTGCCAGTAGTATGGGACTCATAGACACTGAAGCTTTCTTT.

V gene TRBV5-6 combines with J gene TRBJ1-5, with 8 bases aligning to TRBD1. Trimming took 0 bases from V and 2 from J; bases not matched to a gene: 7. Germline CDR1 is SGHDT and CDR2 is YYEEEE. The CDR3 covers 17 residues. This chain's CDR3 is CASSLGGRGPGNQPQHF. CDR3 DNA sequence: TGTGCCAGCAGCTTGGGGGGCAGGGGGCCTGGCAATCAGCCCCAGCATTTT.

This clone was picked up one time. The rearrangement uses TRBV7-2 and TRBJ2-3; the D gene is possibly TRBD2 (5 bases). Germline V lookup: CDR1 SGHTA, CDR2 FQGNSA. The length of the CDR3 is 15 residues. V was clipped by 2 bases and J by 2 bases, with 11 bases between them. CDR3 loop: CASSLRTGNTDTQYF. CDR3 in DNA: TGTGCCAGCAGCTTACGCACGGGGAACACAGATACGCAGTATTTT.

The chain couples TRBV19 to TRBJ1-1; D not certain. The CDR3 is 13 amino acids. V dropped 4 bases and J dropped 2 bases, with 8 bases sitting between them. The germline V gene encodes CDR1 LNHDA and CDR2 SQIVND (reference sequence). CDR3 sequence: CASSTVSNTEAFF. CDR3 nucleotides: TGTGCCAGTAGTACAGTTTCAAACACTGAAGCTTTCTTT.

This chain joins TRBV6-5 and TRBJ1-2; 8 nucleotides agree with TRBD1. J lost 3 bases, V lost 0 bases, and 3 bases had no gene match. The CDR3 spans 15 residues. Germline CDR1 MNHEY, CDR2 SVGAGI. CDR3 in DNA: TGTGCCAGCAGTTACTCGGAGGACAGGGACTATGGCTACACCTTC. It is translated as CASSYSEDRDYGYTF.

The CDR3 coding sequence is TGTGCCAGCAGTTTTACGGCCGGACAGGGGGCTACCCATGGCTACACCTTC. Encoded protein: CASSFTAGQGATHGYTF. The V gene is TRBV27, the J gene TRBJ1-2, with 11 bases aligning to TRBD1. Losses at the gene ends were 3 bases for V and 6 bases for J; bases not matched to a gene: 12. CDR3 length: 17 amino acids. Germline V gives CDR1 MNHEY, CDR2 SMNVEV (reference sequence).

This clone appeared once. The rearrangement links TRBV4-1 to TRBJ1-1, with D possibly TRBD1 on 5 matching bases. Trimming took 4 bases from V and 11 from J, leaving 17 bases between them. CDR1 and CDR2 (germline): MGHRA, YSYEKL. This CDR3 contains 13 residues. For the CDR3, the DNA is TGCGCCAGCAGCCGGAGTGGGCTGGAGGGGGCTTTCTTT. Its protein product is CASSRSGLEGAFF.

The genes are TRBV5-1 and TRBJ2-7; weak D call: TRBD2 (5 bases). The V gene lost 4 bases and the J gene lost 5 bases, with 19 bases spanning the gap. Germline CDR1 and CDR2: SGHRS and YFSETQ. The CDR3 consists of 15 residues. DNA for the CDR3: TGCGCCAGCAGCCCCGCGGGCCTGGTGGTAAACGAGCAGTACTTC. Translation gives CASSPAGLVVNEQYF.

The chain links TRBV9 to TRBJ2-2, with 10 positions matching TRBD2. Trimming at V came to 3 bases and at J to 3 bases, leaving 5 bases not matched to a gene. Germline CDR1 is SGDLS and CDR2 is YYNGEE. The length of the CDR3 is 16 residues. The DNA of the CDR3 is TGTGCCAGCAGCGGCCTAGCGGGGGTAGACACCGGGGAGCTGTTTTTT. Residues: CASSGLAGVDTGELFF.

V is TRBV6-2 or TRBV6-3 and J is TRBJ1-5, with D tentatively TRBD1 (6 bases). The CDR3 contains 15 residues. The V end lost 4 bases, the J end lost 3 bases, and 13 bases lay between the germline ends. Germline CDR1 is MNHEY and CDR2 is SVGEGT. The CDR3 DNA sequence: TGTGCCAGCAGTTCACAGGGTTGGCTCAATCAGCCCCAGCATTTT. Amino acids: CASSSQGWLNQPQHF.

The CDR3 loop reads CASSQAGVETQYF. In DNA form, the CDR3 reads TGTGCCAGCAGCCAAGCGGGGGTAGAGACCCAGTACTTC. This chain uses TRBV5-4 with TRBJ2-5; 8 bases are shared with TRBD2. Germline-derived CDR1 and CDR2 are SGHNT and YYREEE (reference sequence). The CDR3 is made up of 13 amino acids. Unmatched junction bases numbered 3, after V lost 4 bases and J lost 4 bases.

This clone was recorded once. This chain links TRBV27 with TRBJ1-1; a possible D gene is TRBD1 (5 bases). The CDR3 spans 13 residues. Germline V CDR1 and CDR2: MNHEY, SMNVEV (reference sequence). Trimming took 6 bases from V and 3 from J, leaving 11 bases between them. CDR3 residues: CASRRDPYTEAFF. The DNA for the CDR3 is TGTGCCAGCAGGCGGGACCCTTACACTGAAGCTTTCTTT.

The chain has TRBV5-6 and TRBJ1-2; tentative D call: TRBD1 (5 bases). The V end was cut by 4 bases, the J end by 0 bases, with 16 bases between. The CDR3 covers 16 residues. In germline, CDR1 is SGHDT, CDR2 YYEEEE. CDR3 nucleotides: TGTGCCAGCAGCCCTGGTTCGGGGGGGTCTAACTATGGCTACACCTTC. This sequence encodes CASSPGSGGSNYGYTF.

The rearrangement joins TRBV19 to TRBJ1-5; D gene unclear. The CDR3 runs to 13 residues. V lost 8 bases and J lost 3, with 11 bases in between. Germline loops: CDR1 LNHDA, CDR2 SQIVND (reference sequence). In DNA, the CDR3 is TGTGCCAGTGAGGGAGGGCACAATCAGCCCCAGCATTTT. Encoded protein: CASEGGHNQPQHF.

The V gene is TRBV7-3, the J gene TRBJ1-2; D possibly corresponds to TRBD1 (5 bases). V was trimmed by 1 base and J by 6 bases, leaving 15 bases between them. This CDR3 has 15 amino acids. CDR1 SGHTA and CDR2 FQGTGA come from the germline V gene. The CDR3 DNA follows: TGTGCCAGCAGCTTAATTCAGGGCTCATCTGATGGCTACACCTTC. As protein: CASSLIQGSSDGYTF.

V and J are TRBV23-1 and TRBJ1-5; 11 positions match TRBD1. TRBV23-1 is classed as an ORF, of uncertain function. CDR3 size: 18 residues. With 8 bases clipped from V and 7 bases from J, the junction kept 19 bases outside the gene matches. The CDR3 DNA reads as TGCGCCAGCTCTCCCGACCGGGACAGGGGGATAGTAAGGCAGCCCCAGCATTTT. Translated, it gives CASSPDRDRGIVRQPQHF.

This clone was picked up one time. The chain is built from TRBV15 and TRBJ1-6; D uncertain. The germline CDR1 and CDR2 sequences are LNHNV and YYDKDF (reference sequence). Trimming pared 5 bases from V and 8 bases from J, leaving 10 bases between. This CDR3 contains 13 residues. The CDR3 sequence: CATSPGGYSPLHF. CDR3 nucleotide sequence: TGTGCCACCAGCCCGGGCGGGTATTCACCCCTCCACTTT.

J is TRBJ2-1 and V is TRBV7-2; 10 nucleotides agree with TRBD1. The ends lost 5 bases at V and 4 bases at J; junction bases unmatched: 5. The CDR3 loop spans 15 amino acids. Germline CDR1 and CDR2: SGHTA and FQGNSA. The CDR3 DNA reads as TGTGCCAGCAGCCGGGACAGGGGATTTTACAATGAGCAGTTCTTC. Its protein is CASSRDRGFYNEQFF.

The rearrangement uses TRBV6-5 and TRBJ1-2, with no clear D. V was shortened by 3 bases and J by 3 bases, with 8 bases between the two germline ends. The germline V gene has CDR1 MNHEY and CDR2 SVGAGI. The CDR3 is 13 amino acids. The CDR3 protein is CASSYRDHYGYTF. CDR3 nucleotide sequence: TGTGCCAGCAGTTATCGGGATCACTATGGCTACACCTTC.